The 29 T cell receptor beta chains presented below share a single source sample, sequenced in a study of regulatory T cells in long-lasting Graves disease. Time point described: newly diagnosed GD, antithyroid drugs for less than 3 months. Extracted RNA from PBMCs served as the source of the TCR library. Arm-PCR of CDR3 regions with iRepertoire HTBI primers generated TCR beta libraries. TCRdb analysed the multiplex PCR reads with MiXCR anew, one entry per CDR3 protein. The sample consists of hundreds of thousands of distinct CDR3 sequences, around 15% of them appearing once. Separately, the same data were catalogued under a study of T cells in Graves' hyperthyroidism and ophthalmopathy.

This material consisted of peripheral blood mononuclear cells (PBMCs), taken at new diagnosis, from a patient treated with antithyroid drugs. These receptors all stem from a woman aged 30 to 39 with Graves disease.

In its sample, this clonotype was seen many times. The CDR3: CASMVDRNEQFF. The CDR3 DNA is TGTGCCAGTATGGTTGACAGGAATGAGCAGTTCTTC. The rearrangement links TRBV2 to TRBJ2-1, with D possibly matching TRBD1 (6 bases). This CDR3 spans 12 amino acids. Trimming pared 9 bases from V and 7 bases from J, leaving 13 bases between. The germline V gene encodes CDR1 SNHLY and CDR2 FYNNEI.

In regard to this clonotype: This may come from a read error, since a much larger clone is one base off. V is TRBV20-1 and J is TRBJ1-5; tentative D call: TRBD1 (5 bases). V was shortened by 3 bases and J by 5 bases, with 17 bases between the two germline ends. The CDR3 is 15 amino acids. Germline CDR1 reads DFQATT; CDR2 reads SNEGSKA (reference sequence). In nucleotides, the CDR3 is TGCAGTGCTAGGCGGCTCAATTCGGGGGATCAGCCCCAGCATTTT. Amino acid sequence: CSARRLNSGDQPQHF.

This clonotype has only a few counts. V and J are TRBV20-1 and TRBJ2-7; perhaps TRBD1 as D (6 bases). The CDR3 contains 12 residues. Germline V gene data show CDR1 as DFQATT and CDR2 as SNEGSKA (reference sequence). The V gene lost 6 bases and the J gene lost 3 bases, with 12 bases spanning the gap. The DNA of the CDR3 is TGCAGTGCCCGGAGACAGGACTACGAGCAGTACTTC. Translating it yields CSARRQDYEQYF.

This clonotype was detected a few times. V is TRBV20-1 and J is TRBJ1-1, with unresolved D. Per the germline V gene, CDR1 is DFQATT and CDR2 is SNEGSKA (reference sequence). Trimming took 3 bases from V and 7 from J, leaving 15 bases between them. The CDR3 is 13 amino acids. The CDR3 nucleotides are TGCAGTGCTAGTGGTACTGGGGTCAATGAAGCTTTCTTT. The encoded protein is CSASGTGVNEAFF.

The chain links TRBV18 to TRBJ2-3; D is unresolved. This CDR3 contains 13 residues. Germline V CDR1 and CDR2: KGHSH, LQKENI. V was shortened by 3 bases and J by 4 bases, with 8 bases between the two germline ends. The CDR3 DNA sequence: TGTGCCAGCTCACCGATGGGGTCAGATACGCAGTATTTT. This gives the protein CASSPMGSDTQYF.

This clonotype came up many times. This rearrangement joins TRBV27 to TRBJ1-5; 10 nucleotides match TRBD1. The germline CDR1 and CDR2 sequences are MNHEY and SMNVEV (reference sequence). Trimming took 7 bases from V and 6 from J; bases not matched to a gene: 6. The CDR3 covers 14 residues. The CDR3 DNA is TGTGCCAGCAAGGAGCGGACAGGGGGTCAGCCCCAGCATTTT. As protein: CASKERTGGQPQHF.

In its sample, this clonotype was seen a few times. This rearrangement joins TRBV12-3 or TRBV12-4 to TRBJ2-3; D call uncertain. The CDR3 sequence is 14 residues long. V shed 5 bases and J shed 2 bases, with 11 bases lying between them. The CDR3 DNA follows: TGTGCCAGCAGTGGGTTGTCTTACACAGATACGCAGTATTTT. Translating gives CASSGLSYTDTQYF.

This clonotype was detected many times. This chain joins TRBV3-1 and TRBJ2-7; the D is unclear. CDR3 length: 15 residues. The V and J ends lost 0 bases and 3 bases respectively, with 12 bases between them. CDR1 LGHDT and CDR2 YNNKEL come from the germline V gene (reference sequence). DNA for the CDR3: TGTGCCAGCAGCCAAGAAACTACAGCCAACTACGAGCAGTACTTC. Protein product: CASSQETTANYEQYF.

The chain has TRBV9 and TRBJ1-1; D is unresolved. The length of the CDR3 is 13 residues. Germline V gene sequence: CDR1 SGDLS, CDR2 YYNGEE. Trimming shortened V by 2 bases and J by 5 bases, and 10 bases separated the two germline ends. The CDR3 is CASSVVSSTEAFF. CDR3 DNA: TGTGCCAGCAGCGTGGTTAGCAGTACTGAAGCTTTCTTT. The full variable domain, its missing parts supplied by reference TRBV9 and TRBJ1-1, is DSGVTQTPKHLITATGQRVTLRCSPRSGDLSVYWYQQSLDQGLQFLIQYYNGEERAKGNILERFSAQQFPDLHSELNLSSLELGDSALYFCASSVVSSTEAFFGQGTRLTVV.

This clonotype was observed at least ten times. This chain joins TRBV28 and TRBJ1-1; no clear D. Trimming took 5 bases from V and 7 from J, leaving 8 bases between them. This CDR3 is built from 11 residues. Looked up from germline, CDR1 is MDHEN and CDR2 is SYDVKM. The CDR3 here is CASSRVVEAFF. The CDR3 DNA reads TGTGCCAGCAGTCGGGTTGTTGAAGCTTTCTTT.

This clonotype was picked up many times. The rearrangement uses TRBV28 and TRBJ2-5, with 8 bases identical to TRBD2. The CDR3 spans 16 residues. J was trimmed by 2 bases and V by 3 bases; bases with no gene match: 8. The germline gives CDR1 MDHEN, CDR2 SYDVKM. The CDR3 sequence is CASSFFLAGPQETQYF. The CDR3, as DNA: TGTGCCAGCAGTTTCTTTTTAGCGGGACCACAAGAGACCCAGTACTTC.

This sequence joins TRBV5-6 and TRBJ2-7; 12 bases agree with TRBD2. The CDR3 is 15 residues long. J lost 5 bases, V lost 1 base, and 4 bases had no gene match. CDR1 and CDR2 (germline): SGHDT, YYEEEE. The CDR3 nucleotides read TGTGCCAGCAGCTTGCTAGCGGGAGGGCAAGACGAGCAGTACTTC. Translating gives CASSLLAGGQDEQYF.

This clonotype was seen many times. This chain links TRBV5-1 with TRBJ2-1; 9 bases are shared with TRBD1. Per the germline V gene, CDR1 is SGHRS and CDR2 is YFSETQ. CDR3 length: 16 amino acids. Germline trimming cut 2 bases from V and 6 bases from J; bases unmatched to any gene: 9. DNA of the CDR3: TGCGCCAGCAGCTTTACGGACAGGGGTCTGAGCAATGAGCAGTTCTTC. This codes for CASSFTDRGLSNEQFF.

V gene TRBV20-1 combines with J gene TRBJ1-5; 11 nucleotides line up with TRBD1. CDR1 and CDR2 (germline): DFQATT, SNEGSKA (reference sequence). The V gene end was trimmed by 4 bases and the J gene end by 1 base; junction bases not matched to a gene: 6. The CDR3 is 16 amino acids. This chain's CDR3 is CSATGQGDHSNQPQHF. Written as DNA, the CDR3 is TGCAGTGCTACGGGACAGGGGGATCACAGCAATCAGCCCCAGCATTTT.

The sample holds many counts of this clonotype. The chain combines TRBV6-1 with TRBJ2-5; tentatively, D is TRBD2 (7 bases). This CDR3 has 15 residues. The V and J ends lost 4 bases and 5 bases respectively, with 17 bases between them. Germline CDR1 reads MNHNS; CDR2 reads SASEGT. CDR3 nucleotides: TGTGCCAGCAGTGCGGGGGGCAGGGGTTATGAGACCCAGTACTTC. This sequence encodes CASSAGGRGYETQYF.

The J gene is TRBJ1-1, the V gene TRBV6-1; possible D gene TRBD1, 5 bases. V gave up 7 bases and J gave up 1 base, with 22 bases separating them. The CDR3 consists of 17 residues. CDR1 and CDR2 (germline): MNHNS, SASEGT. The CDR3 sequence: CASNQMPLGDSNTEAFF. The CDR3 coding sequence is TGTGCCAGCAACCAAATGCCCCTGGGGGATTCGAACACTGAAGCTTTCTTT.

This clonotype was picked up many times. This sequence joins TRBV14 and TRBJ2-1, with D possibly TRBD1 on 6 matching bases. This CDR3 region has 13 residues. Germline CDR1 reads SGHDN; CDR2 reads FVKESK. Trimming took 0 bases from V and 12 from J, leaving 12 bases between them. The CDR3, as DNA: TGTGCCAGCAGCCAAGATCTCCGACAGGCGCAGTTCTTC. The encoded protein is CASSQDLRQAQFF.

The genes are TRBV12-3 or TRBV12-4 and TRBJ2-1; D gene unclear. The CDR3 has 16 residues. V was trimmed by 5 bases and J by 0 bases, leaving 14 bases between them. CDR3 sequence: CASSTPASSSYNEQFF. The CDR3 DNA reads as TGTGCCAGCAGTACCCCCGCTTCCAGCTCCTACAATGAGCAGTTCTTC.

The CDR3 nucleotides are TGTGCCAGCAGCCCCCCGGGGTTAGGACAGCCCCAGCATTTT. Its translation is CASSPPGLGQPQHF. V gene TRBV27 combines with J gene TRBJ1-5; D not certain. The germline CDR1 and CDR2 sequences are MNHEY and SMNVEV (reference sequence). With 6 bases removed from V and 7 bases from J, the gap between germline ends came to 16 bases. The CDR3 has 14 residues.

The V and J genes are TRBV30 and TRBJ2-4, with a weak D call TRBD2 (6 bases). The CDR3 has 13 residues. Trimming pared 8 bases from V and 3 bases from J, leaving 14 bases between. Germline V CDR1 and CDR2: GTSNPN, SVGIG (reference sequence). This CDR3 is CAHQSGDKNIQYF. CDR3 DNA: TGTGCCCACCAATCGGGGGACAAAAACATTCAGTACTTC.

This clonotype showed up just a few times. This chain links TRBV27 with TRBJ1-5; D not resolved. Trimming removed 0 bases from V and 10 bases from J, with 13 bases in between. Germline V gives CDR1 MNHEY, CDR2 SMNVEV (reference sequence). The CDR3 totals 14 residues. The CDR3 DNA reads TGTGCCAGCAGTTTATCCCCAGGTTCGAAACCCCAGCATTTT. Its translation: CASSLSPGSKPQHF.

Remarks on this clonotype: The CDR3 end shows no conserved phenylalanine or tryptophan, and so a read error is likely. It is unclear where the CDR3 begins or ends on the DNA, so no DNA is shown, and the CDR3 is as TCRdb lists it. The rearrangement uses TRBV29-1 and TRBJ1-6; TRBD1 reflects the table's D call only, with no check against the DNA. The CDR3 length equals 8 residues, ends included. Germline values: CDR1 SQVTM, CDR2 ANQGSEA. The CDR3 sequence is CSVPPGKI.

This clonotype has more than one count but fewer than ten. The chain couples TRBV20-1 to TRBJ1-5; D call uncertain. The CDR3 is 11 amino acids. V lost 3 bases, J lost 4 bases, and 4 bases lay in between. Germline loops: CDR1 DFQATT, CDR2 SNEGSKA (reference sequence). CDR3: CSASGNQPQHF. CDR3 coding DNA: TGCAGTGCTAGTGGGAATCAGCCCCAGCATTTT.

Many counts were recorded for this clonotype. The J gene is TRBJ2-5, the V gene TRBV28, with 8 bases lining up with TRBD2. Germline CDR1 MDHEN, CDR2 SYDVKM. V lost 5 bases, J lost 5 bases, and 7 bases stayed unmatched. The CDR3 length is 14 residues. CDR3 coding DNA: TGTGCCAGCAGTCCAGGACTAGCTTGGGAGACCCAGTACTTC. This gives the protein CASSPGLAWETQYF.

The V call is TRBV2, the J call TRBJ2-7; D is possibly TRBD1 (6 bases). The CDR3 totals 14 residues. V dropped 7 bases and J dropped 2 bases, with 15 bases sitting between them. The germline V gene has CDR1 SNHLY and CDR2 FYNNEI. CDR3 bases: TGTGCCAGCATTAGGGGGATTTTCACCTACGAGCAGTACTTC. This codes for CASIRGIFTYEQYF. The full variable domain, in which reference TRBV2 and TRBJ2-7 provide the parts outside the CDR3, is EPEVTQTPSHQVTQMGQEVILRCVPISNHLYFYWYRQILGQKVEFLVSFYNNEISEKSEIFDDQFSVERPDGSNFTLKIRSTKLEDSAMYFCASIRGIFTYEQYFGPGTRLTVT.

This clonotype occurred a few times. The chain recombines TRBV20-1 with TRBJ1-3, with unresolved D. CDR1 and CDR2 from the germline V gene are DFQATT and SNEGSKA (reference sequence). The ends were cut back, 3 bases at V and 1 base at J, with 13 bases in the middle. The CDR3 runs 15 residues. DNA of the CDR3: TGCAGTGCTAGGGCCCAGGAAGTGTCTGGAAACACCATATATTTT. Its protein product is CSARAQEVSGNTIYF.

This clonotype was seen ten or more times. The chain uses TRBV29-1 and TRBJ1-2, with D maybe TRBD1 (5 bases). Germline assignment: CDR1 SQVTM and CDR2 ANQGSEA. The CDR3 is made up of 12 amino acids. Trimming stripped 6 bases from V and 6 bases from J, with 14 bases between. The CDR3 nucleotides read TGCAGCGTCTCAGGGATCCGGGATGGCTACACCTTC. It encodes CSVSGIRDGYTF.

As for this clonotype: Possible read error: a much larger clone is one base away. J is TRBJ2-5 and V is TRBV3-1; no firm D call. V lost 2 bases and J lost 1, with 5 bases in between. The CDR3 totals 13 residues. Germline CDR1 LGHDT, CDR2 YNNKEL (reference sequence). The CDR3 region has the DNA TGTGCCAGCAGCCAACCGCCCCAAGAGACCCAGTACTTC. Translating gives CASSQPPQETQYF.

This sequence joins TRBV5-1 and TRBJ2-1; D is unclear. The germline V and J ends were trimmed by 1 base and 9 bases, with 8 bases remaining between them. CDR3 length: 12 amino acids. Germline V gene lookup returns CDR1 SGHRS and CDR2 YFSETQ. The CDR3 DNA reads TGCGCCAGCAGCTTGCCCGACCCTGAGCAGTTCTTC. It specifies CASSLPDPEQFF.